Below, 16 T cell receptor beta chains from the same sample are listed, as sequenced in a study of cytomegalovirus exposure and HLA in healthy donors. The study ran its PCR with 60 Vbeta and 13 Jbeta primers. Sequenced by immunoSEQ multiplex PCR; TCRdb stores in-frame clones only, minus some. Altogether 90,000 to 110,000 clones are present, around 15% being singletons, with the ten largest covering 0.83%. Sequencing was done on a sample of PBMCs. The receptors stem from a female donor in good health and CMV-seronegative.

The V call is TRBV29-1, the J call TRBJ2-1; 10 bases are a match to TRBD2. CDR1 is SQVTM and CDR2 is ANQGSEA in the germline V gene. The trim removed 4 bases at V and 5 bases at J, leaving 5 bases unmatched. This CDR3 is built from 14 residues. The CDR3 region has the DNA TGCAGCGTTGCCGGGACTAGCGACAACAATGAGCAGTTCTTC. Translating gives CSVAGTSDNNEQFF.

The chain has TRBV6-1 and TRBJ2-2, with 11 bases fitting TRBD2. Losses at the gene ends were 2 bases for V and 4 bases for J; bases not matched to a gene: 0. Per germline, CDR1 MNHNS and CDR2 SASEGT. The CDR3 is 15 amino acids. This CDR3 is CASSELAGGTGELFF. The CDR3 DNA is TGTGCCAGCAGTGAACTAGCGGGGGGCACCGGGGAGCTGTTTTTT.

The chain links TRBV7-6 to TRBJ1-5; a possible D gene is TRBD1 (6 bases). This CDR3 spans 15 amino acids. Germline V CDR1 and CDR2: SGHVS, FNYEAQ. Trimming pared 3 bases from V and 4 bases from J, leaving 13 bases between. CDR3 amino acids: CASSFSQGRNQPQHF. CDR3 DNA: TGTGCCAGCAGCTTTTCACAGGGTCGGAATCAGCCCCAGCATTTT.

For this clone: Other nucleotide sequences from this sample produce the same CDR3. The chain carries TRBV29-1 and TRBJ2-3; D call uncertain. V lost 4 bases, J lost 1 base, and 15 bases lay in between. The CDR3 loop spans 15 amino acids. Germline V CDR1 and CDR2: SQVTM, ANQGSEA. Here the CDR3 reads CSVGDLGSGTDTQYF. In nucleotides, the CDR3 is TGCAGCGTTGGTGACCTAGGATCAGGCACAGATACGCAGTATTTT.

The rearrangement links TRBV5-6 to TRBJ2-7, with 7 bases matching TRBD2. The V gene's germline CDR1 is SGHDT and CDR2 YYEEEE. The junction had 5 bases not matched to a gene; V was cut back by 2 bases and J by 0 bases. CDR3 length: 15 amino acids. CDR3 in DNA: TGTGCCAGCAGCTTCGGACTAGGAAGCTCCTACGAGCAGTACTTC. It translates to CASSFGLGSSYEQYF.

This clone has more than one count but fewer than ten. The chain combines TRBV6-5 with TRBJ2-7; 11 bases agree with TRBD2. The CDR3 loop spans 13 amino acids. V was pared by 7 bases and J by 9 bases, with 8 bases of the junction left unmatched. The germline gives CDR1 MNHEY, CDR2 SVGAGI. The DNA for the CDR3 is TGTGCCAGCACAGACTTAGCGGGAGGGGCGCAGTACTTC. This sequence encodes CASTDLAGGAQYF.

This clone occurred a few times. The V and J genes are TRBV4-3 and TRBJ2-7; 9 bases line up with TRBD2. V was clipped by 2 bases and J by 3 bases; unmatched bases: 11. Per germline, CDR1 LGHNA and CDR2 YSLEER. This CDR3 spans 17 amino acids. CDR3 amino acids: CASSQSAVASGVYEQYF. The CDR3 DNA is TGCGCCAGCAGCCAAAGCGCTGTGGCTAGCGGGGTCTACGAGCAGTACTTC.

J is TRBJ2-5 and V is TRBV28; 8 nucleotides line up with TRBD2. Germline CDR1 reads MDHEN; CDR2 reads SYDVKM. There are 16 residues in the CDR3. With V trimmed by 3 bases and J by 4 bases, 10 bases remained unmatched. CDR3 residues: CASSLRLGLAGETQYF. CDR3 DNA: TGTGCCAGCAGTTTGAGACTTGGGCTAGCGGGAGAGACCCAGTACTTC.

The V call is TRBV6-1, the J call TRBJ1-1, with TRBD1 matching 7 bases. CDR1 MNHNS and CDR2 SASEGT come from the germline V gene. Trimming took 6 bases from V and 1 from J; bases not matched to a gene: 2. CDR3 size: 13 residues. The CDR3 spells CASSGQENTEAFF. CDR3 nucleotides: TGTGCCAGCAGCGGACAGGAGAACACTGAAGCTTTCTTT.

This clone was counted a few times. The chain links TRBV4-1 to TRBJ2-7; 7 bases are shared with TRBD2. The CDR3 length is 16 residues. With V trimmed by 1 base and J by 4 bases, 10 bases remained unmatched. Germline V gene data show CDR1 as MGHRA and CDR2 as YSYEKL. CDR3 bases: TGCGCCAGCAGCCAAGGCCTAAGGCTAGCGGCATACGAGCAGTACTTC. It encodes CASSQGLRLAAYEQYF.

This sequence joins TRBV10-3 and TRBJ1-3; D perhaps matches TRBD1 (6 bases). The germline V and J ends were trimmed by 2 bases and 4 bases, with 12 bases remaining between them. CDR1 is ENHRY, CDR2 SYGVKD, per germline. The CDR3 has 15 amino acids. CDR3 sequence: CAISETQGSGNTIYF. The CDR3, as DNA: TGTGCCATCAGTGAGACACAGGGAAGCGGAAACACCATATATTTT.

The rearrangement uses TRBV5-4 and TRBJ2-3, with a possible D match to TRBD1 (6 bases). CDR3 length: 14 amino acids. Deletions cut 3 bases from V and 3 bases from J, with 11 bases between. Germline V gene lookup returns CDR1 SGHNT and CDR2 YYREEE (reference sequence). The CDR3 DNA sequence: TGTGCCAGCAGCTCCTGGGGGCCGACAGATACGCAGTATTTT. Encoded protein: CASSSWGPTDTQYF.

CDR3 sequence (DNA): TGTGCCAGTAGTATCGCAGGGAAAGATTCACCCCTCCACTTT. Residues: CASSIAGKDSPLHF. V gene TRBV19 combines with J gene TRBJ1-6; perhaps TRBD1 as D (5 bases). V lost 3 bases and J 8 bases, leaving 11 bases between the germline ends. The CDR3 covers 14 residues. Germline CDR1 is LNHDA and CDR2 is SQIVND (reference sequence).

The chain joins TRBV18 to TRBJ1-2; no clear D. The V end lost 2 bases, the J end lost 4 bases, and 11 bases lay between the germline ends. Germline assignment: CDR1 KGHSH and CDR2 LQKENI. The length of the CDR3 is 14 residues. CDR3 residues: CASSPDREIYGYTF. The CDR3 DNA is TGTGCCAGCTCACCAGACCGGGAGATCTATGGCTACACCTTC.

This clone has more than one count but fewer than ten. This chain joins TRBV4-3 and TRBJ2-7; maybe TRBD1 (6 bases). This CDR3 has 15 amino acids. Trimming pared 0 bases from V and 2 bases from J, leaving 11 bases between. Germline V gene lookup returns CDR1 LGHNA and CDR2 YSLEER. Here the CDR3 DNA reads TGCGCCAGCAGCCAAGACACAGGGCCTGCCTACGAGCAGTACTTC. It yields the protein CASSQDTGPAYEQYF.

This clone was detected only a few times. This same CDR3 is encoded by further DNA sequences in the sample. The chain employs TRBV5-6 and TRBJ1-3; 9 bases align to TRBD1. The length of the CDR3 is 15 residues. Germline values: CDR1 SGHDT, CDR2 YYEEEE. Germline trimming cut 4 bases from V and 1 base from J; bases unmatched to any gene: 3. The CDR3 region has the DNA TGTGCCAGCAGCCTACAGGGGGCGTCTGGAAACACCATATATTTT. Residues: CASSLQGASGNTIYF.